This T cell receptor (beta chain) is drawn from a study of shared clonotypes between healthy human individuals (dated by TCRdb to 2020 to 2021). With respect to the entire study: The cohort included three men and a couple of women between 18 and 49 years of age. Between about 0.94 and 8.9 billion PBMCs per donor were obtained by leukapheresis. For each donor, CD4 naive and CD4 memory were each run on three plates, CD8 naive on two plates, and CD8 memory on one plate. Libraries were prepared and TCR repertoires were sequenced by different laboratories using diverse techniques, in order to increase sequencing depth and limit assay-specific biases. Blood TCR repertoires of about 5 healthy adults were deeply sequenced to estimate repertoire size and the extent of clonotype sharing between individuals.

From V the trimming removes 2 bases and from J it removes 2 bases, while the gene matches leave 6 bases of the junction unaccounted for. In the germline V gene, CDR1 corresponds to SGDLS and CDR2 to YYNGEE. The CDR3 goes from the cysteine to the phenylalanine over 15 residues. Only CDR3 DNA remains: 45 bases, in frame from the first base. CD8 naive samples were CD45RO-negative cells positively selected for CCR7, giving a CD45RA+CCR7+ population that excluded TemRA cells. Healthy HIV-negative adults with no recently reported acute infections or vaccinations were included as donors. Every donor was a Caucasian adult living in Nashville, Tennessee, USA. Blood was collected by leukapheresis, and PBMCs were isolated by Ficoll-Histopaque density gradient centrifugation and then cryopreserved in liquid nitrogen vapor phase. Analytical flow cytometry was used to check the purity and quantity of every magnetically sorted T cell population. Genomic DNA was isolated from each sorted fraction and quantified by UV absorbance on a Nanodrop 2000c.

Details on this clone: The specificity of this receptor is unknown. Within one base of it there is no much larger clone, and no base qualities were kept. The same CDR3 also results from other DNA sequences found in this sample.

The paper's findings and limits, for the study overall: Even with the large sequencing depth, rarefaction of the sorted-subset datasets indicated that sequencing was incomplete. Because the study included a small number of donors, the genetic and exposure-history diversity represented was limited. Naive subsets generally had larger estimated clonotype richness than memory subsets did. When a handful of donors were compared, the shared fraction of clonotypes was approximately 5% for naive CD4, around 3.6% for naive CD8, 2.3% for memory CD4, and 0.4% for memory CD8. Higher generation probabilities were observed for clonotypes shared by all four sorted-subset donors than for non-shared clonotypes. Pairwise subsampling led to the expectation that sequencing depth would affect the degree of clonotype sharing among donors. Sampling was limited to blood, and TCR repertoires in tissue likely differ from TCR repertoires in blood.

Using the deep immunoSEQ assay, multiplex PCR amplified TCR CDR3 regions from genomic DNA. Genomic DNA extracted from each cell subset was distributed evenly over all wells of several immunoSEQ 96-well plates, and each plate served as one replicate. For sorted subsets, 200 to 250 ng of genomic DNA, equivalent to 25,000 to 35,000 T cell genomes, went into each replicate PCR. The purified libraries were quantified using a Qubit 3.0 fluorometer, sized with a Bioanalyzer 2100, and then quantified again using the KAPA Library Quantification kit. Every immunoSEQ 96-well plate was sequenced on a dedicated single-read 150-cycle Illumina NextSeq 550 flow cell. Per the authors' processing: Because only junctional sequences without quality scores were contained in the immunoSEQ output, filtering matching that applied to full-length reads could not be performed. Sequences were annotated with PyIR, a Python wrapper for IgBLAST v1.9, and V/J genes and CDR3 were assigned using IMGT germline references. Reads were removed for weak V/J assignments (E-value above 1e-6), missing CDR3, stop codons, out-of-frame junctions, or ambiguous translated residues. V3J clonotypes were defined by identical inferred V gene, J gene, and CDR3 amino acid sequence. The percentage overlap between two repertoires was calculated by dividing the number of shared unique clonotypes by the size of the smaller repertoire. RTK rarefaction, the Chao1 estimator, and Recon v2.1 estimates of unobserved clonotypes were used to assess repertoire richness. Generation probabilities for all TCRbeta clonotypes obtained by the gDNA method from four donors were computed using OLGA. The source is immuneACCESS, and TCRdb retained only in-frame sequences with V and J called. Part of the clones is not carried over; for the studies checked, unresolved V genes explain less than half of this, and the remainder is unexplained. V and J calls and clone size are given by that table; D and trimming were obtained from the DNA. The sample yields roughly 2,000,000 clones; around 93% were counted once. Roughly 1.7% of the sample belongs to the ten largest clones.

The rearrangement joined TRBV9 to TRBJ2-7; TRBD2 fits 8 bases in the junction. This clonotype originated in a man aged 18 to 30 in good health. Some clones in this sample may be carry-over from other donors' samples. Sample: naive CD8+ T cells from PBMCs. The cell subset or site label of this sample denotes: CD45RA+CCR7+. CDR3 protein: CASSVGLAGTYEQYF. The sequenced DNA: TGTGCCAGCAGCGTGGGTCTAGCGGGCACCTACGAGCAGTACTTC.